Listed here are 19 T cell receptor beta chains from one sample, sequenced in a study of blood T cell repertoires in COVID-19. The repertoire was sequenced with immunoSEQ multiplex PCR; TCRdb's copy has only in-frame clones and lacks some. The sample lists 290,000 or so clones; roughly 85% were seen once. The specimen sequenced was peripheral blood. Receptors were obtained from a man aged 50-59 years with active or convalescent COVID-19.

The chain uses TRBV18 and TRBJ2-7, with 9 bases lining up with TRBD2. Germline loops: CDR1 KGHSH, CDR2 LQKENI. V shed 4 bases, J shed 3 bases, and the junction held 7 bases outside the gene matches. The CDR3 is 15 residues long. The CDR3 reads CASSQTGLAGYEQYF. The CDR3 region has the DNA TGTGCCAGCTCACAAACGGGACTAGCCGGCTACGAGCAGTACTTC.

The rearrangement uses TRBV5-6 and TRBJ2-7; 9 bases map to TRBD1. The germline gives CDR1 SGHDT, CDR2 YYEEEE. The CDR3 spans 15 residues. Germline trimming cut 4 bases from V and 1 base from J; bases unmatched to any gene: 6. The CDR3 is CASSLDRGSSYEQYF. CDR3 DNA sequence: TGTGCCAGCAGCCTAGACAGGGGGTCTTCCTACGAGCAGTACTTC.

This clone was seen a handful of times. The gene calls are TRBV4-1 and TRBJ2-5; no clear D gene. V lost 4 bases and J lost 7, with 22 bases in between. The germline CDR1 and CDR2 sequences are MGHRA and YSYEKL. CDR3 length equals 16 residues. The CDR3 nucleotides read TGCGCCAGCAGCCGGATTATCACCGGCAGGTCAGTGACCCAGTACTTC. Translating it yields CASSRIITGRSVTQYF.

This rearrangement joins TRBV28 to TRBJ2-1; D is possibly TRBD2 (5 bases). CDR1 and CDR2 from the germline V gene are MDHEN and SYDVKM. Trimming cost V 7 bases and J 10 bases, with 23 bases left between them. The CDR3 spans 15 residues. This CDR3 is CASKSAGAREKEQFF. In DNA, the CDR3 is TGTGCCAGCAAGTCGGCAGGCGCACGGGAAAAAGAGCAGTTCTTC.

The genes are TRBV2 and TRBJ2-1; D possibly corresponds to TRBD2 (5 bases). CDR1 and CDR2 (germline): SNHLY, FYNNEI. Trimming cost V 4 bases and J 0 bases, with 7 bases left between them. The CDR3 is 14 residues long. CDR3 sequence (DNA): TGTGCCAGCAGTGCTCGGGGCTCCTACAATGAGCAGTTCTTC. Its protein is CASSARGSYNEQFF.

This clone was seen a single time. The rearrangement uses TRBV28 and TRBJ1-1, with 9 bases lining up with TRBD1. The length of the CDR3 is 15 residues. Germline CDR1 reads MDHEN; CDR2 reads SYDVKM. Trimming cost V 8 bases and J 0 bases; bases outside gene matches: 7. The CDR3 loop reads CASAPQGAMNTEAFF. CDR3 in DNA: TGTGCCAGCGCCCCACAGGGGGCGATGAACACTGAAGCTTTCTTT. Complete variable domain (other parts from reference TRBV28 and TRBJ1-1): DVKVTQSSRYLVKRTGEKVFLECVQDMDHENMFWYRQDPGLGLRLIYFSYDVKMKEKGDIPEGYSVSREKKERFSLILESASTNQTSMYLCASAPQGAMNTEAFFGQGTRLTVV.

The chain has TRBV19 and TRBJ2-5; tentatively, D is TRBD2 (5 bases). This CDR3 contains 15 residues. V lost 3 bases to trimming and J lost 5 bases, with 16 bases between them. Germline V CDR1 and CDR2: LNHDA, SQIVND (reference sequence). This CDR3 reads CASSMGGGPPETQYF. CDR3 in DNA: TGTGCCAGTAGTATGGGTGGAGGACCCCCGGAGACCCAGTACTTC.

J is TRBJ2-7 and V is TRBV11-2; D remains unclear. Trimming stripped 4 bases from V and 2 bases from J, with 21 bases between. The CDR3 runs 17 residues. Germline V gene sequence: CDR1 SGHAT, CDR2 FQNNGV. The CDR3 DNA reads TGTGCCAGCAGCTCCTCCCCCCGAGAGAGAAAAGCCTACGAGCAGTACTTC. Translated: CASSSSPRERKAYEQYF.

J is TRBJ2-1 and V is TRBV27, with 10 bases lining up with TRBD2. V lost 8 bases and J lost 2; bases outside the gene matches: 6. Per the germline V gene, CDR1 is MNHEY and CDR2 is SMNVEV (reference sequence). The CDR3 has 15 residues. CDR3 nucleotides: TGTGCCAGCGGCCTCACTAGCGGGGCCTACAATGAGCAGTTCTTC. Protein sequence: CASGLTSGAYNEQFF.

The chain links TRBV27 to TRBJ2-7; TRBD2 aligns across 10 bases. This CDR3 is built from 16 residues. Germline V gene lookup returns CDR1 MNHEY and CDR2 SMNVEV (reference sequence). V lost 4 bases, J lost 0 bases, and 6 bases stayed unmatched. CDR3 nucleotide sequence: TGTGCCAGCAGTTCCATTAGCGGGGGGAACTCCTACGAGCAGTACTTC. The encoded protein is CASSSISGGNSYEQYF.

The chain links TRBV2 to TRBJ1-1, with D possibly matching TRBD1 (5 bases). Germline V gene data show CDR1 as SNHLY and CDR2 as FYNNEI. CDR3 length: 16 residues. V lost 4 bases and J 0 bases, leaving 15 bases between the germline ends. The CDR3 DNA follows: TGTGCCAGCAGTGGAAGGCGGGGGGTGATGAACACTGAAGCTTTCTTT. Translation gives CASSGRRGVMNTEAFF.

Only one count was recorded for this clone. The rearrangement links TRBV7-2 to TRBJ1-2, with TRBD1 matching 9 bases. Germline CDR1 SGHTA, CDR2 FQGNSA. With V trimmed by 1 base and J by 6 bases, 6 bases remained unmatched. The CDR3 length is 15 residues. CDR3 amino acids: CASSLVDRGIDGYTF. The DNA for the CDR3 is TGTGCCAGCAGCTTAGTGGACAGGGGAATCGATGGCTACACCTTC.

The chain recombines TRBV5-4 with TRBJ1-4, with D hard to call. CDR3 length equals 12 residues. Germline V gene sequence: CDR1 SGHNT, CDR2 YYREEE (reference sequence). Trimming cost V 4 bases and J 4 bases, with 5 bases left between them. CDR3 in DNA: TGTGCCAGCAGCAATAATAATGAAAAACTGTTTTTT. It yields the protein CASSNNNEKLFF.

The CDR3 sequence is CASRAPRGGSSYNEQFF. In DNA, the CDR3 is TGTGCCAGCAGGGCCCCCAGAGGCGGGAGCTCCTACAATGAGCAGTTCTTC. The rearrangement links TRBV27 to TRBJ2-1, with TRBD2 matching over 7 bases. Trimming removed 6 bases from V and 0 bases from J; junction bases left unmatched: 11. The germline gives CDR1 MNHEY, CDR2 SMNVEV (reference sequence). This CDR3 is built from 17 residues.

The J gene is TRBJ2-1, the V gene TRBV7-2; D is possibly TRBD1 (7 bases). The CDR3 has 16 residues. V was cut by 5 bases and J by 4 bases, with 18 bases left in between. The germline CDR1 and CDR2 sequences are SGHTA and FQGNSA. CDR3 nucleotides: TGTGCCAGCAGCCTTTCCGGCAGGGGGGATTACAATGAGCAGTTCTTC. Translating gives CASSLSGRGDYNEQFF.

The chain links TRBV5-1 to TRBJ2-3; TRBD2 matches at 7 bases. J was trimmed by 7 bases and V by 5 bases; bases with no gene match: 16. The CDR3 runs 16 residues. Germline V gene sequence: CDR1 SGHRS, CDR2 YFSETQ. The CDR3 sequence: CASRNMGGTDPNTQYF. The DNA of the CDR3 is TGCGCCAGCAGGAACATGGGGGGGACCGATCCTAATACGCAGTATTTT.

The J gene is TRBJ1-5, the V gene TRBV28, with a possible D match to TRBD1 (6 bases). This CDR3 contains 15 residues. Germline V CDR1 and CDR2: MDHEN, SYDVKM. Trimming pared 6 bases from V and 2 bases from J, leaving 14 bases between. The CDR3 DNA sequence: TGTGCCAGCAGCAGACAGGCACGGGGCAATCAGCCCCAGCATTTT. Translated: CASSRQARGNQPQHF.

On this clone: Germline and junction disagree at one end, which may indicate a read error. This chain connects TRBV6-4 to TRBJ2-3; TRBD2 agrees at 13 bases. CDR1 MRHNA and CDR2 SNTAGT come from the germline V gene. There are 13 residues in the CDR3. The CDR3 sequence is CASSEGLAGPPTF. CDR3 sequence (DNA): TGTGCCAGCAGTGAGGGACTAGCGGGGCCCCCGACCTTT.

The chain joins TRBV3-1 (or the pseudogene TRBV3-2) to TRBJ2-1; 10 nucleotides agree with TRBD2. The length of the CDR3 is 15 residues. CDR1 and CDR2 from the germline V gene are LGHDT and YNNKEL (reference sequence). J gave up 6 bases and V 5 bases, and 7 bases lay outside the gene matches. The CDR3 here is CASSSSLAGSNEQFF. Here the CDR3 DNA reads TGTGCCAGCAGCTCATCACTAGCGGGGTCCAATGAGCAGTTCTTC.